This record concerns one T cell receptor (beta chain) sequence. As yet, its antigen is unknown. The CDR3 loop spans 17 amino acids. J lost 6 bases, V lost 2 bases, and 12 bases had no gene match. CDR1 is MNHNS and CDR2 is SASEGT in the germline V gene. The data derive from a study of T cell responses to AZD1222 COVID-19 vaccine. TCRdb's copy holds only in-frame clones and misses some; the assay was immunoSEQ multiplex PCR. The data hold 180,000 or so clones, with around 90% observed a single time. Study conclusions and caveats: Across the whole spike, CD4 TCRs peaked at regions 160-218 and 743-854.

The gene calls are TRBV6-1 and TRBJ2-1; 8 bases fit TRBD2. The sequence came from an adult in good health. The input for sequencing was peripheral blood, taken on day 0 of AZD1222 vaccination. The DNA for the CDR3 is TGTGCCAGCAGTGAATTCGTATTGACGGGGGGGACCAATGAGCAGTTCTTC. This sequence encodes CASSEFVLTGGTNEQFF.